These T cell receptor beta chains were read from a single sample in a study of blood T cell repertoires in COVID-19. Sequencing was performed with immunoSEQ multiplex PCR; in TCRdb, only in-frame clones are kept and a portion is missing. The repertoire holds under 450,000 clones, with 90% to 95% as singletons. Sequencing was done on a sample of PBMCs or T cells enriched from blood (not recorded which). The source is a woman in her 40s who had been exposed to COVID-19. Both conserved end residues are part of each CDR3. A D gene is named only where the DNA matches it firmly. The size entry is marked missing in some rows and otherwise reads once, few, many or a size class.

-	-	TRBV3-1/TRBV3-2	TRBJ2-3	CASSQEKLLSTDTQYF	TGTGCCAGCAGCCAAGAGAAGCTCCTTAGCACAGATACGCAGTATTTT
-	few	TRBV3-1/TRBV3-2	TRBJ1-1	CASSQAGKGVIEAFF	TGTGCCAGCAGCCAGGCAGGAAAAGGGGTTATTGAAGCTTTCTTT
TRBD2	-	TRBV7-2	TRBJ2-1	CASSSPPLLAGGYNEQFF	TGTGCCAGCAGCTCCCCCCCACTACTAGCGGGAGGGTACAATGAGCAGTTCTTC
TRBD1	-	TRBV5-1	TRBJ2-1	CASSLAQGDNEQFF	TGCGCCAGCAGCTTGGCTCAGGGGGACAATGAGCAGTTCTTC
TRBD1	once	TRBV2	TRBJ2-7	CASSTGGYEQYF	TGTGCCAGCAGTACAGGGGGCTACGAGCAGTACTTC
-	-	TRBV7-9	TRBJ2-1	CASSPTRVYNEQFF	TGTGCCAGCAGCCCAACCAGGGTTTACAATGAGCAGTTCTTC
-	-	TRBV5-5	TRBJ1-1	CASSLFPHTEAFF	TGTGCCAGCAGTCTTTTTCCCCACACTGAAGCTTTCTTT
-	-	TRBV27	TRBJ1-2	CASRLTGDSYGYTF	TGTGCCAGCAGGCTGACAGGCGACAGCTATGGCTACACCTTC
TRBD1	-	TRBV19	TRBJ1-1	CATQGGTEAFF	TGTGCCACCCAGGGGGGAACTGAAGCTTTCTTT
TRBD1	once	TRBV18	TRBJ1-1	CASSDRVANTEAFF	TGTGCCAGCTCCGACAGGGTCGCGAACACTGAAGCTTTCTTT
-	once	TRBV7-2	TRBJ1-2	CASSLAGKDKGGYTF	TGTGCCAGCAGCTTAGCCGGGAAAGATAAAGGTGGCTACACCTTC
TRBD1	-	TRBV7-6	TRBJ2-7	CASSHGQGGYEQYF	TGTGCCAGCAGCCACGGACAGGGGGGCTACGAGCAGTACTTC
TRBD1	-	TRBV27	TRBJ1-6	CASSLDQGVRSPLHF	TGTGCCAGCAGTTTAGATCAGGGGGTGAGGTCACCCCTCCACTTT
-	-	TRBV19	TRBJ1-1	CASRPNPQGNTEAFF	TGTGCCAGTAGGCCAAACCCACAGGGTAACACTGAAGCTTTCTTT
TRBD1	few	TRBV4-1	TRBJ1-2	CASSQERTGNYGYTF	TGCGCCAGCAGCCAAGAGAGGACAGGGAACTATGGCTACACCTTC
TRBD2	once	TRBV2	TRBJ2-7	CASCSGGLPYEQYF	TGTGCCAGCTGTAGCGGGGGGCTTCCCTACGAGCAGTACTTC
TRBD2	-	TRBV9	TRBJ2-2	CASSKGLAGGNTGELFF	TGTGCCAGCAGCAAGGGACTAGCGGGGGGTAACACCGGGGAGCTGTTTTTT
TRBD1	-	TRBV30	TRBJ1-2	CAWSFDRGNYGYTF	TGTGCCTGGAGTTTCGACAGGGGAAACTATGGCTACACCTTC
-	-	TRBV13	TRBJ1-1	CASSLGGSTEAFF	TGTGCCAGCAGCTTAGGGGGGAGCACTGAAGCTTTCTTT
-	once	TRBV7-2	TRBJ1-2	CASSLARGNNYGYTF	TGTGCCAGCAGCTTAGCCAGGGGAAATAACTATGGCTACACCTTC
-	-	TRBV5-1	TRBJ1-4	CASSWGRGTTNEKLFF	TGCGCCAGCAGCTGGGGACGGGGGACGACTAATGAAAAACTGTTTTTT
TRBD2	-	TRBV7-6	TRBJ2-5	CASSFQRGGQMGKTQYF	TGTGCCAGCAGCTTCCAGCGGGGGGGCCAGATGGGCAAGACCCAGTACTTC
TRBD1	-	TRBV10-1	TRBJ1-5	CASSERTGANQPQHF	TGCGCCAGCAGTGAGAGGACAGGGGCCAATCAGCCCCAGCATTTT
TRBD1	-	TRBV13	TRBJ2-1	CASSFRDRDTGEQFF	TGTGCCAGCAGCTTCCGGGACAGGGACACGGGTGAGCAGTTCTTC
TRBD1	-	TRBV18	TRBJ1-1	CASSTTGGTEAFF	TGTGCCAGCTCTACCACAGGGGGCACTGAAGCTTTCTTT
TRBD1	-	TRBV19	TRBJ2-7	CASSQGARPYEQYF	TGTGCCAGTAGTCAGGGGGCGCGGCCCTACGAGCAGTACTTC
TRBD1	-	TRBV4-3	TRBJ1-3	CASSQELRGQAGNTIYF	TGCGCCAGCAGCCAAGAGCTCAGGGGGCAAGCTGGAAACACCATATATTTT
TRBD2	-	TRBV3-1/TRBV3-2	TRBJ2-1	CASSQAGGRREQFF	TGTGCCAGCAGCCAGGCGGGAGGGCGTCGTGAGCAGTTCTTC
-	-	TRBV27	TRBJ2-7	CASSPGSGYEQYF	TGTGCCAGCAGTCCGGGAAGTGGCTACGAGCAGTACTTC
TRBD1	few	TRBV9	TRBJ2-7	CASSLRTGSSYEQYF	TGTGCCAGCAGCCTACGGACAGGGAGCTCCTACGAGCAGTACTTC
-	-	TRBV12-3/TRBV12-4	TRBJ1-3	CASSFLGNTIYF	TGTGCCAGCAGTTTCTTAGGAAACACCATATATTTT
-	-	TRBV24-1	TRBJ1-6	CATSNREPNESPLHF	TGTGCCACCAGCAACAGGGAACCGAATGAATCACCCCTCCACTTT
-	once	TRBV7-8	TRBJ1-4	CASSFGRGNEKLFF	TGTGCCAGCAGCTTTGGCAGGGGAAATGAAAAACTGTTTTTT
-	-	TRBV2	TRBJ2-5	CASSSGQETQYF	TGTGCCAGCAGTAGCGGGCAAGAGACCCAGTACTTC
-	-	TRBV5-4	TRBJ2-3	CASRGGDTDTQYF	TGTGCCAGCAGAGGGGGGGACACAGATACGCAGTATTTT
-	-	TRBV30	TRBJ2-1	CAWTPLGNEQFF	TGTGCCTGGACTCCCCTCGGCAATGAGCAGTTCTTC
TRBD1	-	TRBV6-5	TRBJ1-2	CASSYLGQGVIGYTF	TGTGCCAGCAGTTACTTAGGACAGGGGGTAATTGGCTACACCTTC
-	-	TRBV27	TRBJ2-7	CASSLSIRGGEQYF	TGTGCCAGCAGTTTAAGTATCCGGGGAGGTGAGCAGTACTTC
-	-	TRBV14	TRBJ1-1	CASSQRWTGEAFF	TGTGCCAGCAGCCAACGATGGACTGGGGAAGCTTTCTTT
TRBD1	-	TRBV29-1	TRBJ2-7	CSVLRGLEQYF	TGCAGCGTTTTGAGGGGGCTGGAGCAGTACTTC
TRBD1	-	TRBV19	TRBJ1-5	CASSISGQLNQPQHF	TGTGCCAGTAGTATATCGGGACAGCTCAATCAGCCCCAGCATTTT
-	-	TRBV23-1	TRBJ2-7	CASRVYRYEQYF	TGCGCCAGCAGGGTCTACCGTTACGAGCAGTACTTC
-	-	TRBV2	TRBJ2-2	CALMVGAGWTGELFF	TGTGCCCTTATGGTAGGGGCAGGGTGGACCGGGGAGCTGTTTTTT
-	-	TRBV15	TRBJ1-2	CATSRDLGQGHYGYTF	TGTGCCACCAGCAGAGATCTAGGGCAGGGGCACTATGGCTACACCTTC
TRBD1	-	TRBV19	TRBJ1-1	CASSIGLGQAEAFF	TGTGCCAGTAGTATCGGCCTCGGACAGGCCGAAGCTTTCTTT
TRBD1	-	TRBV19	TRBJ1-2	CASSILQGRTSSYGYTF	TGTGCCAGTAGTATTTTACAGGGGAGGACGAGTTCCTATGGCTACACCTTC
TRBD1	-	TRBV6-6	TRBJ2-1	CASSFRDRTSNEQFF	TGTGCCAGCAGCTTCCGGGACAGAACCTCCAATGAGCAGTTCTTC
TRBD2	-	TRBV7-8	TRBJ2-3	CASSQGVAGGPDTQYF	TGTGCCAGCAGCCAGGGGGTTGCGGGAGGGCCCGATACGCAGTATTTT
TRBD1	-	TRBV10-2	TRBJ1-5	CASRRGQGPNQPQHF	TGCGCCAGCAGGAGAGGACAGGGCCCCAATCAGCCCCAGCATTTT
-	-	TRBV18	TRBJ1-3	CASSPSPRNTIYF	TGTGCCAGCTCCCCCTCCCCGAGGAACACCATATATTTT
TRBD1	-	TRBV10-1	TRBJ2-5	CANSGQGRLEETQYF	TGCGCCAACTCCGGACAGGGTAGGTTGGAAGAGACCCAGTACTTC
TRBD1	once	TRBV5-1	TRBJ1-1	CASSWGQGETEAFF	TGCGCCAGCAGCTGGGGACAGGGAGAGACTGAAGCTTTCTTT
-	-	TRBV2	TRBJ2-5	CASKGGGETQYF	TGTGCCAGCAAAGGGGGGGGAGAGACCCAGTACTTC
TRBD1	-	TRBV18	TRBJ1-2	CASSPGTGGGGYGYTF	TGTGCCAGCTCCCCCGGGACAGGGGGCGGTGGCTATGGCTACACCTTC
TRBD1	-	TRBV2	TRBJ1-1	CASSEQGSTAEAFF	TGTGCCAGCAGCGAACAGGGGAGTACGGCTGAAGCTTTCTTT
-	-	TRBV20-1	TRBJ1-1	CSASVAGSTNTEAFF	TGCAGTGCTAGTGTGGCAGGATCAACGAACACTGAAGCTTTCTTT
TRBD1	-	TRBV7-9	TRBJ1-1	CASSSPRQGALGEAFF	TGTGCCAGCAGCTCCCCCCGCCAGGGGGCGCTCGGTGAAGCTTTCTTT
-	-	TRBV29-1	TRBJ2-2	CSVWRGGNGYTGELFF	TGCAGCGTTTGGAGAGGGGGTAATGGGTACACCGGGGAGCTGTTTTTT
-	-	TRBV30	TRBJ1-3	CAWGGSSGNTIYF	TGTGCCTGGGGGGGGAGCTCTGGAAACACCATATATTTT